These T cell receptor beta chains were read from a single sample in a study of blood T cells in healthy people across ages. TCRdb reprocessed the 5' RACE reads with MiXCR, giving one entry per CDR3 protein. Of roughly 790,000 distinct CDR3 sequences listed, approximately 39% are singletons. The sample consisted of blood. The receptor set was obtained from a woman aged 60 to 75 in good health. CDR3s include the opening cysteine and the closing phenylalanine or tryptophan.

V	J	CDR3
TRBV9	TRBJ2-3	CASSVLAGPPTDTQYF
TRBV20-1	TRBJ2-5	CSPTWTSGLNEQYF
TRBV7-2	TRBJ1-5	CASSLVGGRQPQHF
TRBV27	TRBJ2-3	CASSLLAEASTDTQYF
TRBV6-1	TRBJ1-1	CASSEWGMRGTEAFF
TRBV7-2	TRBJ2-1	CASSLVRASLNEQFF
TRBV29-1	TRBJ2-4	CSVERGGRQYF
TRBV12-3/TRBV12-4	TRBJ2-2	CASRNGTSGRFRLFF
TRBV5-1	TRBJ2-1	CASSLGMAGGSYNEQFF
TRBV20-1	TRBJ2-3	CSASFEAWTDAQYF
TRBV27	TRBJ1-1	CASSPGQNTPNTEAFF
TRBV11-2	TRBJ2-7	CASSLGGPTYEQYF
TRBV9	TRBJ2-3	CASSFLLAGETDTQYF
TRBV5-1	TRBJ2-3	CASSFGRGEDTQYF
TRBV20-1	TRBJ2-1	CSAPRAHSAPPYNEQFF
TRBV28	TRBJ2-1	CASSLAGENSYNEQFF
TRBV18	NA	CASSPGTGSLSYNEQYF
TRBV2	TRBJ1-3	CASRAADRSSGNTIYF
TRBV5-1	TRBJ2-4	CASSPGGGRWDIQYF
TRBV5-4	TRBJ2-5	CASSSGGFGLQETQYF
TRBV7-2	TRBJ2-7	CASSQGGTSASYEQYF
TRBV18	TRBJ1-4	CASSTRGLTNEKLFF
TRBV7-6	TRBJ2-1	CASSPSGRPPNEQFF
TRBV30	TRBJ2-1	CAWSVAGREFF
TRBV28	TRBJ2-3	CAGRTSGTDTQYF
TRBV9	TRBJ2-7	CASSGQVNEQYF
TRBV6-2/TRBV6-3	TRBJ2-7	CASTPVGGSHLYEQYF
TRBV2	TRBJ1-2	CASSVDSDGYTF
TRBV9	TRBJ2-3	CASSVEGAGTDTQYF
TRBV19	TRBJ2-7	CASSFQRGGPLEGREQYF
TRBV20-1	TRBJ1-1	CSASEGSNTEAFF
TRBV18	TRBJ2-1	CASSPPTSGTSYNEQFF
TRBV18	TRBJ2-7	CASSPPAGLYNEQYF
TRBV6-6	TRBJ2-1	CASTLTTNEQFF
TRBV4-3	TRBJ2-4	CASSQDRLAGPKNIQYF
TRBV6-6	TRBJ2-1	CASSYTVSGEQFF
TRBV18	TRBJ2-1	CASSPMGGNSNEQFF
TRBV3-1	TRBJ2-3	CASRKAGDTDTQYF
TRBV29-1	TRBJ1-2	CRVDIPGHPGYGYTF
TRBV29-1	TRBJ2-3	CSVETWTSGSTDTQYF
TRBV19	TRBJ2-1	CASSAMGEQFF
TRBV5-1	TRBJ2-3	CASSEGLAEFTDTQYF